This note documents a single T cell receptor (beta chain) sequence. What it recognizes is unknown. Researchers ran the assay at a deep level. In the authors' workflow: ImmunoSEQ output lacked quality scores and full-length reads, limiting matched filtering. Data came from immunoSEQ multiplex PCR; TCRdb stores just in-frame clones and leaves some out. The D gene and trimming were derived from the DNA, and the V and J assignments and clone size from that table. The sample carries some 2,100,000 clones, about 92% recorded once. Positive CCR7 selection of CD45RO-negative cells yielded the naive CD8 cells, and terminally differentiated effector memory CD45RA+ cells were excluded. The donors were adults (healthy and HIV-negative) with no recent acute infections or vaccinations. The CDR3 is made up of 17 amino acids. CDR1 MNHNS and CDR2 SASEGT come from the germline V gene. V was cut by 4 bases and J by 0 bases, with 18 bases left in between.

The sample belongs to a study of shared clonotypes between healthy human individuals. The study, taken as a whole, reports: In several donors, about 5% of naive CD4 clonotypes appeared in common.

The V call is TRBV6-1, the J call TRBJ1-2; D gene ambiguous. The clonotype was recovered from a man aged 18 to 35 in good health. Some clones in this sample may be carry-over from other donors' samples. Sequencing used naive CD8+ T cells from PBMCs. CDR3 coding DNA: TGTGCCAGCAGTGGCCTGTTTGGCCAGAGAGCTAACTATGGCTACACCTTC. This codes for CASSGLFGQRANYGYTF.